This record looks at one TCR beta chain sequence and its context. What it binds is not known. Germline values: CDR1 LGHNA, CDR2 YSLEER. The length of the CDR3 is 17 residues. V shed 1 base and J 2 bases; nucleotides not matched to a gene: 11. This entry is derived from a study of graft-versus-host responses after intestinal transplantation. In the study overall: Tacrolimus and steroids were given for roughly 3 years to all recipients after anti-thymocyte globulin induction.

TCRdb keeps only in-frame clones here, not all; method: immunoSEQ multiplex PCR. The table shows about 50,000 clones, with 92% occurring only once. General observations from the study: The authors found GvH clones in recipient marrow, some appearing first in ileum or blood.

This sequence was found in a human donor who was the organ donor for an intestinal transplant. This specimen consisted of unstimulated CD4+ T cells sorted from spleen or lymph node cells, obtained before transplant. This chain uses TRBV4-3 with TRBJ2-7, with 7 bases that match TRBD2. The CDR3 loop reads CASSQVLRLAVPYEQYF. CDR3 nucleotide sequence: TGCGCCAGCAGCCAAGTCCTCCGACTAGCAGTACCCTACGAGCAGTACTTC.